This passage covers 31 T cell receptor beta chains from one sample sequenced in a study of tissue T cells after allogeneic stem cell transplantation. Sequencing was performed with immunoSEQ multiplex PCR; in TCRdb, only in-frame clones are kept and a portion is missing. The sample has some 9,800 clones, approximately 70% seen once. The sample here was tissue from the stomach, taken at autopsy. The receptors derive from a male donor aged 60 or over with lung cancer.

The V call is TRBV7-8, the J call TRBJ1-1, with TRBD1 matching 11 bases. Germline V CDR1 and CDR2: SGHVS, FQNEAQ. V shed 3 bases and J 7 bases; nucleotides not matched to a gene: 4. This CDR3 has 14 residues. The CDR3: CASSFLGQGVEAFF. The CDR3 coding sequence is TGTGCCAGCAGCTTTCTGGGACAGGGGGTTGAAGCTTTCTTT.

V usage is TRBV20-1 and J usage is TRBJ2-7, with 10 bases fitting TRBD1. The CDR3 length is 13 residues. CDR1 is DFQATT and CDR2 is SNEGSKA in the germline V gene (reference sequence). Trimming cost V 3 bases and J 2 bases; bases outside gene matches: 1. CDR3 sequence reads: CSASGTGAYEQYF. CDR3 nucleotide sequence: TGCAGTGCTAGTGGGACAGGGGCCTACGAGCAGTACTTC.

This chain links TRBV5-6 with TRBJ1-1; tentatively, D is TRBD1 (6 bases). CDR3 length equals 15 residues. The germline V gene has CDR1 SGHDT and CDR2 YYEEEE. The germline V and J ends were trimmed by 1 base and 3 bases, with 13 bases remaining between them. CDR3 bases: TGTGCCAGCAGCTTGATCTGGGGGCTGTACACTGAAGCTTTCTTT. It translates to CASSLIWGLYTEAFF.

The V gene is TRBV7-9, the J gene TRBJ1-6; D gene uncertain. Germline CDR1 SEHNR, CDR2 FQNEAQ (reference sequence). This CDR3 has 14 amino acids. V gave up 1 base and J gave up 8 bases, with 9 bases separating them. Written as DNA, the CDR3 is TGTGCCAGCAGCTTAGAATGGACCCATTCACCCCTCCACTTT. Its protein product is CASSLEWTHSPLHF.

This chain links TRBV5-1 with TRBJ2-7, with D possibly being TRBD1 (6 bases). Germline V gene data show CDR1 as SGHRS and CDR2 as YFSETQ. V shed 0 bases and J shed 0 bases, with 10 bases lying between them. CDR3 size: 15 residues. Here the CDR3 reads CASSLGQGSSYEQYF. The CDR3 DNA is TGCGCCAGCAGCTTGGGGCAGGGGAGCTCCTACGAGCAGTACTTC.

The chain recombines TRBV7-6 with TRBJ2-3; D unresolved. Trimming pared 2 bases from V and 5 bases from J, leaving 11 bases between. The germline gives CDR1 SGHVS, CDR2 FNYEAQ. This CDR3 region has 14 residues. The CDR3 region is CASSLYGNLDTQYF. In DNA, the CDR3 is TGTGCCAGCAGCTTATACGGAAACCTAGATACGCAGTATTTT.

By frequency in the sample, this clone is medium-sized. The chain recombines TRBV5-6 with TRBJ1-3; D might be TRBD1 (6 bases). The V gene lost 8 bases and the J gene lost 4 bases, with 16 bases spanning the gap. Germline V lookup: CDR1 SGHDT, CDR2 YYEEEE. CDR3 size: 14 residues. The CDR3 sequence: CASGPQGMGNTIYF. The CDR3 DNA reads TGTGCCAGTGGTCCCCAGGGGATGGGAAACACCATATATTTT.

This clone was found a few times. This chain's CDR3 is CASSQERTGGGETQYF. Here the CDR3 DNA reads TGCGCCAGCAGCCAAGAACGGACAGGGGGCGGTGAGACCCAGTACTTC. The rearrangement links TRBV4-3 to TRBJ2-5; 11 bases fit TRBD1. V lost 0 bases and J lost 5; bases outside the gene matches: 5. The CDR3 contains 16 residues. Germline assignment: CDR1 LGHNA and CDR2 YSLEER.

This clone turned up a few times. CDR3 loop: CASSQDRENTGELFF. CDR3 in DNA: TGCGCCAGCAGCCAAGACAGGGAAAACACCGGGGAGCTGTTTTTT. The V and J genes are TRBV4-3 and TRBJ2-2, with TRBD1 as a possible D gene (5 bases). Trimming stripped 0 bases from V and 2 bases from J, with 7 bases between. The CDR3 is 15 residues long. Germline V gene lookup returns CDR1 LGHNA and CDR2 YSLEER.

The chain links TRBV12-5 to TRBJ2-3; D is ambiguous. The germline gives CDR1 LGHNT, CDR2 FRNRAP. Trimming cost V 4 bases and J 5 bases, with 10 bases left between them. CDR3 size: 13 residues. In DNA form, the CDR3 reads TGTGCTAGTGGTTCGCACATGGAAGATACGCAGTATTTT. Encoded protein: CASGSHMEDTQYF.

This clone was found a few times. The J gene is TRBJ1-5, the V gene TRBV19, with TRBD1 matching 7 bases. Germline-derived CDR1 and CDR2 are LNHDA and SQIVND (reference sequence). The CDR3 spans 15 residues. V lost 4 bases and J lost 3; bases outside the gene matches: 6. The CDR3 loop is CASSKGTVPNQPQHF. The CDR3 DNA is TGTGCCAGTAGTAAAGGGACAGTTCCCAATCAGCCCCAGCATTTT.

The chain couples TRBV2 to TRBJ1-5; TRBD1 might be the D (5 bases). Trimming stripped 6 bases from V and 0 bases from J, with 12 bases between. There are 15 residues in the CDR3. Per germline, CDR1 SNHLY and CDR2 FYNNEI. The CDR3 sequence is CASREQGYSNQPQHF. For the CDR3, the DNA is TGTGCCAGCAGGGAGCAGGGCTATAGCAATCAGCCCCAGCATTTT.

The gene calls are TRBV28 and TRBJ2-3; D may match TRBD1 or TRBD2 (6 bases each). The CDR3 sequence is 13 residues long. V gave up 6 bases and J gave up 4 bases, with 11 bases separating them. Germline V CDR1 and CDR2: MDHEN, SYDVKM. CDR3 sequence reads: CASSLRGPDTQYF. Written as DNA, the CDR3 is TGTGCCAGCAGCTTACGGGGGCCAGATACGCAGTATTTT.

A remark on this clone: At one boundary the junction diverges from the germline segment, which might be a read error. CDR3: CSASIGGGGYGQYF. In nucleotides, the CDR3 is TGCAGTGCTAGTATTGGAGGAGGAGGTTACGGGCAGTACTTC. This rearrangement joins TRBV20-1 to TRBJ2-7; possibly TRBD2 for D (5 bases). Looked up from germline, CDR1 is DFQATT and CDR2 is SNEGSKA (reference sequence). This CDR3 spans 14 amino acids.

This clone is a singleton in its sample. V gene TRBV6-5 combines with J gene TRBJ2-7; TRBD1 matches 11 bases. With 0 bases clipped from V and 2 bases from J, the junction kept 3 bases outside the gene matches. CDR1 is MNHEY and CDR2 is SVGAGI in the germline V gene. This CDR3 region has 16 residues. The CDR3 loop reads CASSYSTGQGAYEQYF. In DNA form, the CDR3 reads TGTGCCAGCAGTTACTCGACGGGACAGGGGGCCTACGAGCAGTACTTC.

The chain joins TRBV7-2 to TRBJ1-2; 7 nucleotides match TRBD1. Germline loops: CDR1 SGHTA, CDR2 FQGNSA. The V segment lost 5 bases and the J segment 4 bases; nucleotides outside the gene matches: 10. The CDR3 is made up of 15 amino acids. DNA for the CDR3: TGTGCCAGCAGCGCCTCCAGGACAGGCCTCTATGGCTACACCTTC. Residues: CASSASRTGLYGYTF.

The chain uses TRBV4-3 and TRBJ1-2; maybe TRBD1 (6 bases). Trimming shortened V by 4 bases and J by 8 bases, and 14 bases separated the two germline ends. Germline V gives CDR1 LGHNA, CDR2 YSLEER. CDR3 length equals 13 residues. DNA for the CDR3: TGCGCCAGCAGCCCCGGGACATGGGACGGCTACACCTTC. Translated, it gives CASSPGTWDGYTF.

The genes are TRBV7-2 and TRBJ2-7; D remains unclear. V lost 2 bases, J lost 9 bases, and 11 bases lay in between. Germline CDR1 and CDR2: SGHTA and FQGNSA. The CDR3 extends over 12 amino acids. CDR3 region: CASSLSGGVQYF. CDR3 sequence (DNA): TGTGCCAGCAGCTTATCCGGTGGGGTGCAGTACTTC.

The CDR3 loop is CASSYMGHNTGELFF. The CDR3 nucleotides read TGTGCCAGCAGTTACATGGGACACAACACCGGGGAGCTGTTTTTT. J is TRBJ2-2 and V is TRBV6-5; tentative D call: TRBD1 (6 bases). The CDR3 contains 15 residues. Deletions cut 2 bases from V and 2 bases from J, with 9 bases between. Germline V lookup: CDR1 MNHEY, CDR2 SVGAGI.

The chain joins TRBV15 to TRBJ1-1; D possibly corresponds to TRBD1 (5 bases). CDR3 length: 15 amino acids. Per germline, CDR1 LNHNV and CDR2 YYDKDF (reference sequence). V dropped 1 base and J dropped 4 bases, with 13 bases sitting between them. The DNA for the CDR3 is TGTGCCACCAGCAGAGGGGGGACTATTGGCACTGAAGCTTTCTTT. Its protein is CATSRGGTIGTEAFF. The whole variable domain, remainder taken from reference TRBV15 and TRBJ1-1, is DAMVIQNPRYQVTQFGKPVTLSCSQTLNHNVMYWYQQKSSQAPKLLFHYYDKDFNNEADTPDNFQSRRPNTSFCFLDIRSPGLGDTAMYLCATSRGGTIGTEAFFGQGTRLTVV.

The V call is TRBV7-6, the J call TRBJ2-3; 11 bases agree with TRBD2. Trimming at V came to 0 bases and at J to 5 bases, leaving 7 bases not matched to a gene. This CDR3 spans 17 amino acids. The germline gives CDR1 SGHVS, CDR2 FNYEAQ. CDR3 bases: TGTGCCAGCAGCTTAGCGCTACTAGCGGGGGTTTTAGATACGCAGTATTTT. Protein sequence: CASSLALLAGVLDTQYF.

The chain employs TRBV30 and TRBJ2-1; 11 bases agree with TRBD2. V was clipped by 1 base and J by 7 bases; unmatched bases: 0. Per the germline V gene, CDR1 is GTSNPN and CDR2 is SVGIG (reference sequence). This CDR3 comprises 13 residues. The DNA of the CDR3 is TGTGCCTGGAGTGGACTAGCGGGAAATGAGCAGTTCTTC. The encoded protein is CAWSGLAGNEQFF. The whole variable domain, filled in from reference TRBV30 and TRBJ2-1, reads SQTIHQWPATLVQPVGSPLSLECTVEGTSNPNLYWYRQAAGRGLQLLFYSVGIGQISSEVPQNLSASRPQDRQFILSSKKLLLSDSGFYLCAWSGLAGNEQFFGPGTRLTVL.

V and J are TRBV4-1 and TRBJ1-4, with D unresolved. From germline, CDR1 is MGHRA and CDR2 YSYEKL. This CDR3 region has 13 residues. The V end was cut by 3 bases, the J end by 4 bases, with 6 bases between. The CDR3 loop reads CASSHVVNEKLFF. The CDR3 DNA reads TGCGCCAGCAGCCACGTGGTTAATGAAAAACTGTTTTTT.

V gene TRBV2 combines with J gene TRBJ2-7; D remains unclear. CDR3 length: 14 residues. In germline, CDR1 is SNHLY, CDR2 FYNNEI. Deletions cut 7 bases from V and 3 bases from J, with 16 bases between. The CDR3 nucleotides are TGTGCCAGCATTAAGGAGCCGGACGTCTACGAGCAGTACTTC. It translates to CASIKEPDVYEQYF.

This clone is deemed medium-sized (0.01 to 0.1%). J is TRBJ1-5 and V is TRBV24-1; possibly TRBD1 for D (6 bases). The CDR3 length is 16 residues. CDR1 and CDR2 from the germline V gene are KGHDR and SFDVKD. Trimming removed 4 bases at V and 2 bases at J, with 14 bases between. CDR3 nucleotide sequence: TGTGCCACCAGTGACCCCGCGGGGGCGGGCAATCAGCCCCAGCATTTT. This encodes CATSDPAGAGNQPQHF.

This clone showed up just a few times. The J gene is TRBJ2-7, the V gene TRBV5-6; D possibly corresponds to TRBD1 (5 bases). The length of the CDR3 is 15 residues. Trimming cost V 3 bases and J 4 bases, with 17 bases left between them. In germline, CDR1 is SGHDT, CDR2 YYEEEE. The CDR3 region has the DNA TGTGCCAGCAGCTCGTACCTCGACAGTGCGTACGAGCAGTACTTC. Protein: CASSSYLDSAYEQYF.

This clone appeared a single time. The gene calls are TRBV28 and TRBJ1-2; D is unresolved. V dropped 4 bases and J dropped 4 bases, with 10 bases sitting between them. This CDR3 is built from 13 residues. In germline, CDR1 is MDHEN, CDR2 SYDVKM. CDR3 sequence reads: CASSYPRVYGYTF. CDR3 in DNA: TGTGCCAGCAGTTACCCTAGGGTCTATGGCTACACCTTC.

This clone was seen more than once but under ten times. The V gene is TRBV30, the J gene TRBJ2-7; D possibly corresponds to TRBD1 (5 bases). The germline gives CDR1 GTSNPN, CDR2 SVGIG (reference sequence). The CDR3 is 13 amino acids. Trimming took 2 bases from V and 6 from J, leaving 14 bases between them. CDR3 residues: CAWSFRVLSEQYF. The CDR3 bases are TGTGCCTGGAGTTTCAGGGTTTTGAGCGAGCAGTACTTC.

In regard to this clone: One junction end disagrees with the germline gene, perhaps due to a read error. The chain recombines TRBV13 with TRBJ2-3, with D perhaps matching TRBD1 or TRBD2 (5 bases each). There are 15 residues in the CDR3. The germline V gene has CDR1 PRHDT and CDR2 FYEKMQ (reference sequence). The DNA of the CDR3 is TGTGCCAGCAGTTTAGGGACCTCTAACACAGATACGCAGTATTTT. Translation gives CASSLGTSNTDTQYF.

This chain connects TRBV4-3 to TRBJ2-1, with D hard to call. The V end lost 0 bases, the J end lost 6 bases, and 9 bases lay between the germline ends. The CDR3 length is 14 residues. Germline lookup yields CDR1 LGHNA and CDR2 YSLEER. This CDR3 is CASSQDRRINEQFF. DNA for the CDR3: TGCGCCAGCAGCCAAGATAGGAGAATCAATGAGCAGTTCTTC.

This chain links TRBV9 with TRBJ2-2; D not certain. This CDR3 comprises 16 residues. Germline lookup yields CDR1 SGDLS and CDR2 YYNGEE. V was trimmed by 4 bases and J by 7 bases, leaving 20 bases between them. The CDR3 loop reads CASSPTIDPRIGELFF. The CDR3 DNA reads as TGTGCCAGCAGCCCCACGATTGACCCCAGGATCGGGGAGCTGTTTTTT.